The 28 T cell receptor beta chains reported below all come from one sample, sequenced in a study of cytomegalovirus exposure and HLA in healthy donors. The protocol was immunoSEQ multiplex PCR, while the TCRdb copy is restricted to in-frame clones and leaves out a portion. The top ten hold around 3% of the sample, which has 55,000 to 75,000 clones, 90% to 95% seen once. The material sequenced was PBMCs. The receptors shown here come from a man aged 18 to 29 in good health and CMV-seronegative.

The J gene is TRBJ1-4, the V gene TRBV7-2; 9 bases agree with TRBD1. Trimming at V came to 1 base and at J to 8 bases, leaving 11 bases not matched to a gene. The CDR3 contains 17 residues. Germline values: CDR1 SGHTA, CDR2 FQGNSA. The CDR3 protein is CASSLVRGDRAVEKLFF. The CDR3 coding sequence is TGTGCCAGCAGCTTAGTAAGGGGGGACAGGGCCGTAGAAAAACTGTTTTTT.

The genes are TRBV27 and TRBJ2-1; a possible D gene is TRBD2 (5 bases). V dropped 3 bases and J dropped 0 bases, with 9 bases sitting between them. The CDR3 is made up of 15 amino acids. Germline loops: CDR1 MNHEY, CDR2 SMNVEV (reference sequence). In DNA form, the CDR3 reads TGTGCCAGCAGTTTTCTCGCGGGCTCCTACAATGAGCAGTTCTTC. Residues: CASSFLAGSYNEQFF.

The genes are TRBV27 and TRBJ2-1; tentatively, D is TRBD2 (6 bases). The CDR3 is made up of 13 amino acids. V was cut by 7 bases and J by 2 bases, with 9 bases left in between. The germline V gene encodes CDR1 MNHEY and CDR2 SMNVEV (reference sequence). CDR3 coding DNA: TGTGCCAGCACTAGCGTGGCCTACAATGAGCAGTTCTTC. Translated, it gives CASTSVAYNEQFF.

The chain links TRBV19 to TRBJ2-7, with a weak D call TRBD2 (6 bases). Germline CDR1 LNHDA, CDR2 SQIVND (reference sequence). The CDR3 covers 16 residues. The V gene lost 4 bases and the J gene lost 3 bases, with 19 bases spanning the gap. The CDR3 protein is CASSTPRGGLLYEQYF. In DNA, the CDR3 is TGTGCCAGTAGTACACCCCGTGGGGGACTCCTCTACGAGCAGTACTTC.

The genes are TRBV19 and TRBJ1-5; TRBD1 is a possible D gene (6 bases). In germline, CDR1 is LNHDA, CDR2 SQIVND (reference sequence). Trimming took 3 bases from V and 5 from J, leaving 17 bases between them. The CDR3 covers 16 residues. The CDR3 sequence: CASSIFVGGADQPQHF. CDR3 DNA: TGTGCCAGTAGTATCTTCGTTGGGGGGGCGGATCAGCCCCAGCATTTT.

The J gene is TRBJ1-5, the V gene TRBV4-2, with 12 bases identical to TRBD1. Germline values: CDR1 LGHNA, CDR2 YNFKEQ. The J segment lost 0 bases and the V segment lost 4 bases, leaving 7 bases of the junction unmatched. This CDR3 has 18 amino acids. In DNA form, the CDR3 reads TGTGCCAGCAGCCCGGGACAGGGGGCAGCTTATAGCAATCAGCCCCAGCATTTT. Encoded protein: CASSPGQGAAYSNQPQHF.

The V gene is TRBV4-3, the J gene TRBJ2-3; 8 bases match TRBD2. From germline, CDR1 is LGHNA and CDR2 YSLEER. V dropped 0 bases and J dropped 3; count of bases not matched to a gene: 5. This CDR3 is 16 amino acids long. Written as DNA, the CDR3 is TGCGCCAGCAGCCAAGACGGGGGGGGCCAGACAGATACGCAGTATTTT. Its translation: CASSQDGGGQTDTQYF.

The J gene is TRBJ2-1, the V gene TRBV23-1; 15 bases agree with TRBD2. TRBV23-1 falls under the ORF class, with uncertain function. The V and J ends lost 2 bases and 1 base, in that order; junction bases with no gene match: 6. The CDR3 length is 19 residues. The DNA for the CDR3 is TGCGCCAGCAGTCAAAGGGGACTAGCGGGAGGAGCGTCCTACAATGAGCAGTTCTTC. As protein: CASSQRGLAGGASYNEQFF.

The rearrangement uses TRBV5-1 and TRBJ2-1, with 10 bases fitting TRBD2. V shed 5 bases, J shed 7 bases, and the junction held 9 bases outside the gene matches. The CDR3 extends over 15 amino acids. Looked up from germline, CDR1 is SGHRS and CDR2 is YFSETQ. For the CDR3, the DNA is TGCGCCAGCAGTCCCGCTAGCGGGAGAACTAATGAGCAGTTCTTC. This sequence encodes CASSPASGRTNEQFF.

The rearrangement uses TRBV7-2 and TRBJ1-5; D is possibly TRBD1 (5 bases). The germline gives CDR1 SGHTA, CDR2 FQGNSA. CDR3 length: 14 amino acids. Trimming removed 7 bases from V and 1 base from J, with 11 bases in between. CDR3 nucleotide sequence: TGTGCCAGCACCTGGGGCCCCAGCAATCAGCCCCAGCATTTT. Its protein product is CASTWGPSNQPQHF.

This chain joins TRBV19 and TRBJ2-2, with unresolved D. Looked up from germline, CDR1 is LNHDA and CDR2 is SQIVND (reference sequence). With 3 bases removed from V and 4 bases from J, the gap between germline ends came to 6 bases. CDR3 length: 13 residues. The CDR3 loop is CASSIVFTGELFF. CDR3 bases: TGTGCCAGTAGTATCGTCTTCACCGGGGAGCTGTTTTTT. Full variable domain (remainder filled in from reference TRBV19 and TRBJ2-2): DGGITQSPKYLFRKEGQNVTLSCEQNLNHDAMYWYRQDPGQGLRLIYYSQIVNDFQKGDIAEGYSVSREKKESFPLTVTSAQKNPTAFYLCASSIVFTGELFFGEGSRLTVL.

The chain has TRBV30 and TRBJ2-3, with TRBD2 matching over 13 bases. The junction had 1 base not matched to a gene; V was cut back by 5 bases and J by 2 bases. In germline, CDR1 is GTSNPN, CDR2 SVGIG (reference sequence). The CDR3 runs 14 residues. This CDR3 reads CAWGLAGVTDTQYF. DNA for the CDR3: TGTGCCTGGGGACTAGCGGGGGTCACAGATACGCAGTATTTT.

The V call is TRBV30, the J call TRBJ1-2; a weak D match, TRBD1 (5 bases). The CDR3 extends over 12 amino acids. Germline CDR1 reads GTSNPN; CDR2 reads SVGIG (reference sequence). V was pared by 0 bases and J by 14 bases, with 16 bases between. The CDR3 loop is CAWSVLLGARTF. CDR3 DNA sequence: TGTGCCTGGAGTGTACTCTTAGGGGCGCGGACCTTC. The full variable domain, in which reference TRBV30 and TRBJ1-2 provide the parts outside the CDR3, is SQTIHQWPATLVQPVGSPLSLECTVEGTSNPNLYWYRQAAGRGLQLLFYSVGIGQISSEVPQNLSASRPQDRQFILSSKKLLLSDSGFYLCAWSVLLGARTFGSGTRLTVV.

V is TRBV30 and J is TRBJ1-1, with 7 bases identical to TRBD1. Germline lookup yields CDR1 GTSNPN and CDR2 SVGIG (reference sequence). The CDR3 contains 14 residues. Germline trimming cut 3 bases from V and 5 bases from J; bases unmatched to any gene: 9. DNA of the CDR3: TGTGCCTGGAGGGAGACAGGGACAATAACTGAAGCTTTCTTT. The encoded protein is CAWRETGTITEAFF.

This clone has only a few counts. The V gene is TRBV5-1, the J gene TRBJ2-3; D unresolved. Trimming stripped 4 bases from V and 5 bases from J, with 14 bases between. This CDR3 has 14 residues. Germline V gene data show CDR1 as SGHRS and CDR2 as YFSETQ. CDR3 sequence (DNA): TGCGCCAGCAGCCCAGCAGAGAGGTTAGATACGCAGTATTTT. It yields the protein CASSPAERLDTQYF. Filled out from reference TRBV5-1 and TRBJ2-3, the complete variable domain reads KAGVTQTPRYLIKTRGQQVTLSCSPISGHRSVSWYQQTPGQGLQFLFEYFSETQRNKGNFPGRFSGRQFSNSRSEMNVSTLELGDSALYLCASSPAERLDTQYFGPGTRLTVL.

V is TRBV19 and J is TRBJ2-1, with 10 bases lining up with TRBD1. Trimming cost V 4 bases and J 6 bases; bases outside gene matches: 9. In germline, CDR1 is LNHDA, CDR2 SQIVND (reference sequence). The CDR3 runs to 16 residues. The CDR3 sequence: CASSNPGTGDSNEQFF. The CDR3 region has the DNA TGTGCCAGTAGTAATCCCGGGACAGGGGATTCCAATGAGCAGTTCTTC.

The chain recombines TRBV7-2 with TRBJ2-1, with D tentatively TRBD1 (5 bases). The V and J ends lost 1 base and 9 bases respectively, with 10 bases between them. The CDR3 runs 13 residues. CDR1 SGHTA and CDR2 FQGNSA come from the germline V gene. CDR3 region: CASSLVREIEQFF. The CDR3 DNA reads TGTGCCAGCAGCTTAGTCAGGGAAATTGAGCAGTTCTTC.

This clone was detected only once. The chain carries TRBV28 and TRBJ2-3; 9 nucleotides agree with TRBD2. Germline lookup yields CDR1 MDHEN and CDR2 SYDVKM. Trimming at V came to 4 bases and at J to 1 base, leaving 3 bases not matched to a gene. The CDR3 covers 15 residues. As DNA, the CDR3 is TGTGCCAGCAGTTCCCGACTAGCGGGCACAGATACGCAGTATTTT. It encodes CASSSRLAGTDTQYF.

The chain employs TRBV7-2 and TRBJ2-1, with 10 positions matching TRBD2. Looked up from germline, CDR1 is SGHTA and CDR2 is FQGNSA. The CDR3 extends over 15 amino acids. Trimming at V came to 2 bases and at J to 6 bases, leaving 4 bases not matched to a gene. CDR3 sequence reads: CASSLILAGSNEQFF. The CDR3 DNA is TGTGCCAGCAGCTTAATACTAGCGGGGTCCAATGAGCAGTTCTTC.

V gene TRBV9 combines with J gene TRBJ2-5; 8 bases fit TRBD2. The CDR3 runs to 15 residues. Germline CDR1 SGDLS, CDR2 YYNGEE. V dropped 3 bases and J dropped 5; count of bases not matched to a gene: 9. The CDR3: CASSGESGRGETQYF. CDR3 bases: TGTGCCAGCAGCGGAGAGAGCGGGAGAGGGGAGACCCAGTACTTC.

The rearrangement uses TRBV7-9 and TRBJ1-1; D is perhaps TRBD1 (5 bases). Germline V gives CDR1 SEHNR, CDR2 FQNEAQ (reference sequence). The CDR3 has 11 amino acids. Between the trimmed V and J ends, which lost 10 bases and 3 bases, there was a span of 9 bases. CDR3 protein: CANDRYTEAFF. Written as DNA, the CDR3 is TGTGCCAATGACAGATACACTGAAGCTTTCTTT.

This clone was recorded a few times. The gene calls are TRBV20-1 and TRBJ1-1, with D possibly matching TRBD1 (6 bases). Looked up from germline, CDR1 is DFQATT and CDR2 is SNEGSKA (reference sequence). Trimming took 6 bases from V and 11 from J, leaving 16 bases between them. The CDR3 spans 11 residues. The DNA for the CDR3 is TGCAGTGCAGGGGGGGGCGCCTGGGCTTTCTTT. Its protein product is CSAGGGAWAFF.

This chain connects TRBV5-4 to TRBJ1-1; a possible D gene is TRBD1 (6 bases). Trimming pared 6 bases from V and 0 bases from J, leaving 15 bases between. This CDR3 is built from 15 residues. Germline V gene data show CDR1 as SGHNT and CDR2 as YYREEE (reference sequence). The CDR3 DNA reads TGTGCCAGCACCTACCCCGGGACAATGAACACTGAAGCTTTCTTT. This codes for CASTYPGTMNTEAFF.

The chain couples TRBV6-1 to TRBJ2-1; maybe TRBD1 (6 bases). Between the trimmed V and J ends, which lost 7 bases and 5 bases, there was a span of 15 bases. This CDR3 has 14 residues. Per germline, CDR1 MNHNS and CDR2 SASEGT. The CDR3, as DNA: TGTGCCAGCATCTCCCGGGACACAGACAATGAGCAGTTCTTC. Its translation is CASISRDTDNEQFF.

The rearrangement links TRBV28 to TRBJ2-1, with D perhaps matching TRBD1 (6 bases). V was pared by 2 bases and J by 8 bases, with 13 bases between. Germline loops: CDR1 MDHEN, CDR2 SYDVKM. The CDR3 runs 14 residues. CDR3 protein: CASSLLGRGDEQFF. The CDR3, as DNA: TGTGCCAGCAGTTTACTTGGCAGGGGCGATGAGCAGTTCTTC.

The chain joins TRBV5-8 to TRBJ2-1; D unclear. This CDR3 contains 15 residues. Trimming shortened V by 0 bases and J by 0 bases, and 7 bases separated the two germline ends. From germline, CDR1 is SGHTS and CDR2 YDEGEE. Here the CDR3 reads CASSLDSSSYNEQFF. CDR3 nucleotide sequence: TGTGCCAGCAGCTTGGATAGTAGCTCCTACAATGAGCAGTTCTTC.

V gene TRBV6-1 combines with J gene TRBJ2-7; D is possibly TRBD1 (5 bases). The CDR3 is 14 amino acids. V was cut by 4 bases and J by 2 bases, with 12 bases left in between. Germline lookup yields CDR1 MNHNS and CDR2 SASEGT. CDR3 bases: TGTGCCAGCAGTGTATATGACAGAACCTACGAGCAGTACTTC. It encodes CASSVYDRTYEQYF.

The chain links TRBV6-1 to TRBJ2-6; D gene ambiguous. This CDR3 spans 16 amino acids. Germline values: CDR1 MNHNS, CDR2 SASEGT. The V and J ends lost 4 bases and 3 bases respectively, with 13 bases between them. The CDR3 sequence is CASSALPGGGANVLTF. CDR3 coding DNA: TGTGCCAGCAGTGCGCTCCCAGGTGGTGGGGCCAACGTCCTGACTTTC.